Only a few counts were recorded for the clone carrying this T cell receptor (beta chain). No antigen is known for it. TCRdb used MiXCR to reprocess the 5' RACE reads, holding one entry per CDR3 protein. The sample carries roughly 130,000 distinct CDR3 sequences, about a sixth recorded once. This entry belongs to a study of T-cell memory formation after mild COVID-19. Findings and caveats of the study: The second-wave clones peaking on day 37 were not confirmed as SARS-CoV-2-specific.

Germline V gene sequence: CDR1 SGHTA, CDR2 FQGTGA. This CDR3 comprises 14 residues. V lost 3 bases and J 2 bases, leaving 9 bases between the germline ends. The chain couples TRBV7-3 to TRBJ2-3; D is undetermined. The clonotype originates from a man aged 18 to 30 who had mild COVID-19 (a few samples of this study predate the infection). Cell type and time point are not known. The sequencing sample was made of PBMCs or a T cell subset sorted from them (not recorded which). The CDR3 coding sequence is TGTGCCAGCAGCTTTGGCATAGTCACAGATACGCAGTATTTT. It encodes CASSFGIVTDTQYF.